The rows below give T cell receptor beta chains drawn from one sample of a study of cytomegalovirus exposure and HLA in healthy donors. Profiling relied on immunoSEQ multiplex PCR, and the TCRdb table lists in-frame clones only, not all of them. The sample lists 100,000 to 120,000 clones, about 85% seen once, with around 2.7% in the top ten. The sequencing sample was made of PBMCs. These receptors all stem from a woman younger than 30 in good health and CMV-seronegative. CDR3s leave out the opening cysteine and the closing phenylalanine or tryptophan. Only some rows state a clone size, as once, few, many or a class for expanded clones.

J gene,V gene,clone size,CDR3 protein
TRBJ2-7,TRBV4-1,-,ASSQDWPGGSYEQY
TRBJ2-7,TRBV9,-,ASSVDGGGAYEQY
TRBJ2-5,TRBV5-5,-,ASSLAGLDQETQY
TRBJ2-1,TRBV7-2,-,ASTLLRGTNEQF
TRBJ2-1,TRBV5-1,-,ASSSGDRGSEQF
TRBJ1-5,TRBV7-3,-,ASSPMKQGNQPQH
TRBJ1-3,TRBV10-2,once,ASSENPRPSGNTIY
TRBJ1-1,TRBV5-6,-,ASSLAGYMNTEAF
TRBJ1-1,TRBV30,-,AWWETEAF
TRBJ2-7,TRBV5-1,once,ASSPYRDPNEQY
TRBJ2-7,TRBV27,-,ASSPRGTYEQY
TRBJ1-5,TRBV15,-,ATTSGGQPQH
TRBJ1-4,TRBV6-1,once,ASSAPREGREKLF
TRBJ2-1,TRBV6-4,-,ASSTQRGAYNEQF
TRBJ2-5,TRBV18,few,ASSPQGGAETQY
-,TRBV6-1,-,ASSEGLAGSYEQY
TRBJ1-2,TRBV5-6,-,ASSSLGDYGYT
TRBJ2-7,TRBV27,once,ASSYRDSYEQY
TRBJ1-3,TRBV15,-,ATSGSLRGQSGNTIY
TRBJ1-1,TRBV7-9,-,ASSWVQGVNTEAF
TRBJ2-7,TRBV6-1,-,ASSEPSLLSSYEQY
TRBJ2-3,TRBV18,-,ASSPLDGATDTQY
TRBJ2-2,TRBV6-5,-,ASRLSGEGTGELF
TRBJ1-5,TRBV9,-,ASSSGQGPQH
TRBJ2-7,TRBV2,once,ASSLDRSYEQY
TRBJ2-7,TRBV27,-,ASSTRDRPYEQY
TRBJ2-7,TRBV29-1,once,SAGKGTYEQY
TRBJ1-3,TRBV6-1,-,ASSENSRQTDTIY
TRBJ2-1,TRBV19,-,ASSIGSSYNEQF
TRBJ2-7,TRBV28,-,ASSLSGYEQY
TRBJ2-2,TRBV5-1,-,ASSSDRANTGELF
TRBJ2-3,TRBV5-1,-,ASSLELSGGADTQY
TRBJ1-2,TRBV7-8,-,ASSSTGAHYGYT
TRBJ2-3,TRBV30,-,AWSAGLGTQY
TRBJ1-1,TRBV11-1,-,ASSHAGGRTEAF
TRBJ1-2,TRBV7-2,-,ASSSGGGGYT
TRBJ1-2,TRBV27,-,ASSPETGVLGYT
TRBJ2-7,TRBV7-9,-,ASSRRGSPDEQY
TRBJ1-1,TRBV5-8,-,ASSLGQGRDTEAF
TRBJ1-2,TRBV6-5,-,ASKSPGVNYGYT
TRBJ2-7,TRBV27,once,ASSPGTGGPNEQY
TRBJ1-2,TRBV19,-,ASRGTGEYYGYT